Below are 5 T cell receptor beta chains sequenced from a single sample in a study of T cells in Graves' hyperthyroidism and ophthalmopathy. Researchers took RNA transcripts and amplified the TCR beta CDR3 regions from them. HTBI primers were the set used in a first-round RT-PCR of the TCR CDR3. TCRdb re-called the multiplex PCR reads with MiXCR, one entry per CDR3 protein. The table has about 280,000 distinct CDR3 sequences, around a quarter seen once. Input material: blood. The receptors derive from a man aged 40-49 years with Graves' hyperthyroidism that later progressed to Graves' ophthalmopathy.

The V call is TRBV7-9, the J call TRBJ1-1; perhaps TRBD1 as D (5 bases). Trimming left V 8 bases short and J 8 bases short, with 15 bases between. The germline V gene encodes CDR1 SEHNR and CDR2 FQNEAQ (reference sequence). The length of the CDR3 is 12 residues. The CDR3 is CASGGRAGEAFF. For the CDR3, the DNA is TGTGCCAGCGGGGGGAGGGCAGGAGAAGCTTTCTTT. Full variable domain (missing parts from reference TRBV7-9 and TRBJ1-1): DTGVSQNPRHKITKRGQNVTFRCDPISEHNRLYWYRQTLGQGPEFLTYFQNEAQLEKSRLLSDRFSAERPKGSFSTLEIQRTEQGDSAMYLCASGGRAGEAFFGQGTRLTVV.

The chain links TRBV6-5 to TRBJ2-7; D might be TRBD2 (6 bases). The CDR3 has 14 amino acids. The germline V gene encodes CDR1 MNHEY and CDR2 SVGAGI. The ends were cut back, 2 bases at V and 4 bases at J, with 12 bases in the middle. CDR3 DNA sequence: TGTGCCAGCAGTTACGCGGGAACGGGGTACGAGCAGTACTTC. Amino acid sequence: CASSYAGTGYEQYF.

At least ten counts were recorded for this clonotype. The chain couples TRBV28 to TRBJ2-7; D remains ambiguous. The CDR3 is 15 residues long. Germline CDR1 MDHEN, CDR2 SYDVKM. The germline V and J ends were trimmed by 3 bases and 5 bases, with 17 bases remaining between them. CDR3 in DNA: TGTGCCAGCAGTTTGATCACCCCAGGTGTCCACGAGCAGTACTTC. This encodes CASSLITPGVHEQYF.

The gene calls are TRBV10-3 and TRBJ2-5; TRBD2 matches 11 bases. The ends lost 3 bases at V and 5 bases at J; junction bases unmatched: 5. The CDR3 length is 15 residues. The germline gives CDR1 ENHRY, CDR2 SYGVKD. The CDR3 here is CAISDPLAGAETQYF. The CDR3 DNA follows: TGTGCCATCAGTGACCCACTAGCGGGAGCCGAGACCCAGTACTTC.

The sample holds many counts of this clonotype. V usage is TRBV2 and J usage is TRBJ2-5, with 8 positions matching TRBD1. Trimming removed 5 bases from V and 4 bases from J; junction bases left unmatched: 6. The germline V gene encodes CDR1 SNHLY and CDR2 FYNNEI. This CDR3 has 14 amino acids. The CDR3 DNA sequence: TGTGCCAGCAGTCCAGACACAGGGGGAGAGACCCAGTACTTC. Translated: CASSPDTGGETQYF.